This entry describes one T cell receptor (beta chain). The data are from a study of T cells after yellow fever vaccination. Each CDR3 protein is one row after TCRdb ran MiXCR on the 5' RACE reads. Among around 550,000 distinct CDR3 sequences listed, 15% to 20% were seen once. This clonotype originated in a man aged 25-45 years who received the YFV17D yellow fever vaccine. The sequenced sample was PBMCs, obtained 15 days after the yellow fever booster vaccination.

CDR3 bases: TGTGCCAGTAGTATTGTAGTGACTTCGGAGCAAGCGGAGACCCAGTACTTC. Its protein is CASSIVVTSEQAETQYF. This sequence joins TRBV19 and TRBJ2-5; D is undetermined. V dropped 3 bases and J dropped 5 bases, with 22 bases sitting between them. Germline CDR1 LNHDA, CDR2 SQIVND (reference sequence). The CDR3 is made up of 17 amino acids. Supplemented by reference TRBV19 and TRBJ2-5, the full variable domain reads DGGITQSPKYLFRKEGQNVTLSCEQNLNHDAMYWYRQDPGQGLRLIYYSQIVNDFQKGDIAEGYSVSREKKESFPLTVTSAQKNPTAFYLCASSIVVTSEQAETQYFGPGTRLLVL.